The 15 T cell receptor beta chains reported below all come from one sample, sequenced in a study of response to subunit inactivated influenza vaccine. MiXCR, run by TCRdb on the RT-PCR reads, gives a single entry per CDR3 protein. The sample gives under 750,000 distinct CDR3 sequences, about an eighth of which show up once; roughly 10% is in the top ten. The sequencing used PBMCs from blood, collected on the day of vaccination. These receptor sequences come from a man aged 50-59 years who received an inactivated influenza vaccine.

The chain combines TRBV28 with TRBJ2-7; D is undetermined. V was shortened by 1 base and J by 4 bases, with 8 bases between the two germline ends. The CDR3 loop spans 13 amino acids. The germline CDR1 and CDR2 sequences are MDHEN and SYDVKM. The CDR3 DNA sequence: TGTGCCAGCAGTTTATTCCCGCCGTACGAGCAGTACTTC. Its translation is CASSLFPPYEQYF.

The J gene is TRBJ1-5, the V gene TRBV6-2 or TRBV6-3, with D perhaps matching TRBD1 (6 bases). Trimming left V 0 bases short and J 4 bases short, with 10 bases between. Germline V gives CDR1 MNHEY, CDR2 SVGEGT. The CDR3 loop spans 15 amino acids. CDR3 loop: CASSYSTQGNQPQHF. The DNA of the CDR3 is TGTGCCAGCAGTTACTCCACCCAGGGGAATCAGCCCCAGCATTTT.

The chain combines TRBV3-1 with TRBJ1-2, with 9 bases identical to TRBD1. This CDR3 region has 14 residues. Germline V CDR1 and CDR2: LGHDT, YNNKEL (reference sequence). Trimming cost V 3 bases and J 6 bases; bases outside gene matches: 5. The CDR3 region is CASSQERQGDGYTF. The CDR3 coding sequence is TGTGCCAGCAGCCAGGAACGACAGGGGGATGGCTACACCTTC.

This clonotype occurred a few times. This chain uses TRBV29-1 with TRBJ2-2; D might be TRBD2 (6 bases). The germline V gene encodes CDR1 SQVTM and CDR2 ANQGSEA. CDR3 length: 16 amino acids. Between the trimmed V and J ends, which lost 7 bases and 5 bases, there was a span of 23 bases. The CDR3 DNA reads TGCAGCGCCCGGGGCCCGCTCGGGAGCTTTACCGGGGAGCTGTTTTTT. Amino acid sequence: CSARGPLGSFTGELFF.

The chain is built from TRBV28 and TRBJ2-4, with TRBD2 matching 7 bases. The CDR3 runs 14 residues. Germline V gene sequence: CDR1 MDHEN, CDR2 SYDVKM. The ends lost 6 bases at V and 3 bases at J; junction bases unmatched: 5. The CDR3 DNA follows: TGTGCCAGCAGGGCGGGAGAACTCAAAAACATTCAGTACTTC. As protein: CASRAGELKNIQYF.

The chain couples TRBV3-1 to TRBJ1-2; D is undetermined. Trimming took off 2 bases at V and 2 bases at J, with 9 bases between the two ends. The germline gives CDR1 LGHDT, CDR2 YNNKEL (reference sequence). This CDR3 region has 14 residues. The chain's CDR3 is CASSQMTTNYGYTF. CDR3 sequence (DNA): TGTGCCAGCAGCCAAATGACAACCAACTATGGCTACACCTTC.

This clonotype was seen a handful of times. V and J are TRBV15 and TRBJ1-1; D perhaps matches TRBD1 (5 bases). The ends were cut back, 4 bases at V and 11 bases at J, with 14 bases in the middle. CDR3 length: 12 residues. Per germline, CDR1 LNHNV and CDR2 YYDKDF (reference sequence). CDR3 DNA sequence: TGTGCCACCAGCATGGGCCCGTGGGGCGCTTTCTTT. It encodes CATSMGPWGAFF.

The CDR3 loop reads CSARDPRERNEQFF. The DNA of the CDR3 is TGCAGTGCTAGAGATCCCAGGGAGAGGAATGAGCAGTTCTTC. J is TRBJ2-1 and V is TRBV20-1; D is perhaps TRBD1 or TRBD2 (5 bases each). From germline, CDR1 is DFQATT and CDR2 SNEGSKA (reference sequence). CDR3 length: 14 residues. V was cut by 0 bases and J by 7 bases, with 13 bases left in between.

This clonotype came up a few times. The CDR3 carries no conserved terminal phenylalanine or tryptophan, so it likely arises from a read error. The DNA is left out, because the CDR3 cannot be placed on it with certainty; the CDR3 is given as TCRdb lists it. Here the CDR3 reads CASSKDPARE. The chain has TRBV21-1 and TRBJ1-1. TRBV21-1 is annotated as a pseudogene. 10 amino acids form the CDR3, both terminal residues included.

This clonotype was picked up a small number of times. The V gene is TRBV6-2 or TRBV6-3, the J gene TRBJ2-2; D is perhaps TRBD1 or TRBD2 (5 bases each). The CDR3 contains 15 residues. Germline CDR1 and CDR2: MNHEY and SVGEGT. V lost 5 bases and J 1 base, leaving 11 bases between the germline ends. CDR3 loop: CASSPARGNTGELFF. The DNA for the CDR3 is TGTGCCAGCAGTCCCGCGAGGGGGAACACCGGGGAGCTGTTTTTT.

This clonotype was counted many times. The rearrangement uses TRBV5-1 and TRBJ2-2, with D unresolved. Trimming pared 2 bases from V and 5 bases from J, leaving 10 bases between. Germline CDR1 is SGHRS and CDR2 is YFSETQ. The CDR3 extends over 14 amino acids. CDR3 nucleotides: TGCGCCAGCAGCTTAAAGGGATTGACCGGGGAGCTGTTTTTT. Its protein product is CASSLKGLTGELFF.

This clonotype has just a few counts. DNA of the CDR3: TGTGCCAGCAGTCGCGGACTAGCGGGAGGGCCCGTCGGGGAGCTGTTTTTT. Translation: CASSRGLAGGPVGELFF. This chain joins TRBV6-2 or TRBV6-3 and TRBJ2-2; 15 nucleotides agree with TRBD2. The ends lost 5 bases at V and 7 bases at J; junction bases unmatched: 8. CDR1 and CDR2 from the germline V gene are MNHEY and SVGEGT. The CDR3 is 17 residues long.

This clonotype came up many times. The chain joins TRBV5-1 to TRBJ2-2; TRBD2 is a possible D gene (5 bases). Between the trimmed V and J ends, which lost 2 bases and 7 bases, there was a span of 9 bases. Germline loops: CDR1 SGHRS, CDR2 YFSETQ. CDR3 length equals 13 residues. CDR3 sequence reads: CASSFRGSGELFF. CDR3 coding DNA: TGCGCCAGCAGCTTCAGAGGGAGCGGGGAGCTGTTTTTT.

The table lists this clonotype with many counts. The chain combines TRBV5-1 with TRBJ2-3; no reliable D call. There are 15 residues in the CDR3. CDR1 is SGHRS and CDR2 is YFSETQ in the germline V gene. V shed 0 bases and J shed 0 bases, with 8 bases lying between them. DNA of the CDR3: TGCGCCAGCAGCTTGGGAAGGCCCAGCACAGATACGCAGTATTTT. Its translation is CASSLGRPSTDTQYF. The whole variable domain, remainder taken from reference TRBV5-1 and TRBJ2-3, is KAGVTQTPRYLIKTRGQQVTLSCSPISGHRSVSWYQQTPGQGLQFLFEYFSETQRNKGNFPGRFSGRQFSNSRSEMNVSTLELGDSALYLCASSLGRPSTDTQYFGPGTRLTVL.

In this sample, this clonotype turned up many times. This chain joins TRBV12-3 or TRBV12-4 and TRBJ1-3; D possibly corresponds to TRBD1 (6 bases). The CDR3 consists of 16 residues. Trimming stripped 3 bases from V and 0 bases from J, with 12 bases between. The CDR3 nucleotides read TGTGCCAGCAGTTTGTCCGGGACAAGCTCTGGAAACACCATATATTTT. Amino acids: CASSLSGTSSGNTIYF.